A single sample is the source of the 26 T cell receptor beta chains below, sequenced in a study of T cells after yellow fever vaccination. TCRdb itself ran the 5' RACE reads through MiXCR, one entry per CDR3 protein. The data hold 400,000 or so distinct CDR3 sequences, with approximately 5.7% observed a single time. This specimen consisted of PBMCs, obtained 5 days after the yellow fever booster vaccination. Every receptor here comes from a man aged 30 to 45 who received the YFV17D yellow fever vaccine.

CDR3 in amino acids: CASSSSTGTWGNIQYF. The CDR3 nucleotides read TGTGCCAGCAGCTCTTCCACCGGGACATGGGGGAACATTCAGTACTTC. The chain joins TRBV11-2 to TRBJ2-4; D is perhaps TRBD1 (6 bases). Trimming removed 4 bases at V and 7 bases at J, with 20 bases between. Germline loops: CDR1 SGHAT, CDR2 FQNNGV. This CDR3 has 16 amino acids.

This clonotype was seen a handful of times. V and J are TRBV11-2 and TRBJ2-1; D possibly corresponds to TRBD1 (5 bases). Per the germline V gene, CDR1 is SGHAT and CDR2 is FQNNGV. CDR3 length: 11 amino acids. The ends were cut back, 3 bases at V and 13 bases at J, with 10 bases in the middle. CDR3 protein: CASSFGAVQFF. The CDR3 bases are TGTGCCAGCAGCTTTGGGGCAGTACAGTTCTTC.

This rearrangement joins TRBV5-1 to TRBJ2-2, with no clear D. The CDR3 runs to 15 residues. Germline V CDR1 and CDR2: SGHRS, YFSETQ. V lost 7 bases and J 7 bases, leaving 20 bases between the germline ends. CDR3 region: CASVDRAPADGELFF. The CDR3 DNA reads TGCGCCAGCGTAGACCGGGCCCCCGCCGACGGGGAGCTGTTTTTT.

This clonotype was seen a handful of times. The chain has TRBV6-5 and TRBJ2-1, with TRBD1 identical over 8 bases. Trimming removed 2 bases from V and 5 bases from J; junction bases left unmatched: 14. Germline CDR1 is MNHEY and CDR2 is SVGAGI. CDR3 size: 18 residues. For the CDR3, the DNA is TGTGCCAGCAGTTACGAGGGGACGGGACAGGCTTCGGACAATGAGCAGTTCTTC. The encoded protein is CASSYEGTGQASDNEQFF.

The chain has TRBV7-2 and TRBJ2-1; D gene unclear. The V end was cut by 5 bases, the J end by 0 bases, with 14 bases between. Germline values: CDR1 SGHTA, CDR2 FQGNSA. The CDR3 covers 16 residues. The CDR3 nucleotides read TGTGCCAGCAGCCCGAAAGGAGTAAGCTCCTACAATGAGCAGTTCTTC. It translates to CASSPKGVSSYNEQFF.

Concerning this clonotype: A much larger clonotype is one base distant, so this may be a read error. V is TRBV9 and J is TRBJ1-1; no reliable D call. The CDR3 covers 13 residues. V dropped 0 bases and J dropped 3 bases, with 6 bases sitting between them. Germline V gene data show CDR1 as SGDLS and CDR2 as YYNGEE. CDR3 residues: CASSVGGYTEAFF. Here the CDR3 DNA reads TGTGCCAGCAGCGTAGGAGGGTACACTGAAGCTTTCTTT.

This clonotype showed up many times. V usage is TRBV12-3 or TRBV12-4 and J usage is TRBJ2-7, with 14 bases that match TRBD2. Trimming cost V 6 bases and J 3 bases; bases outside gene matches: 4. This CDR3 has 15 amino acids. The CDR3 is CASRSGTSGSYEQYF. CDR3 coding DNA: TGTGCCAGCAGGTCGGGGACTAGCGGGAGCTACGAGCAGTACTTC.

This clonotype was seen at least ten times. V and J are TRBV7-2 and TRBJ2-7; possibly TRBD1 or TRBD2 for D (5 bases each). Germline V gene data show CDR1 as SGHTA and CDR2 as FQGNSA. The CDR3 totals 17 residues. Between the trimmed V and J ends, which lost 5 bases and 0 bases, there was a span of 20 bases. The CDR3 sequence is CASSTRGGAEISYEQYF. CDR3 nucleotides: TGTGCCAGCAGCACACGTGGGGGAGCGGAAATCTCCTACGAGCAGTACTTC.

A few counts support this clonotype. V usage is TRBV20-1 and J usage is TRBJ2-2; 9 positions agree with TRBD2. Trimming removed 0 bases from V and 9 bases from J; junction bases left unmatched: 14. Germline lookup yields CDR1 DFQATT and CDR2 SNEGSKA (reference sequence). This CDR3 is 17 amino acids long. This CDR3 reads CSARDFNRAGGRRELFF. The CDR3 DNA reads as TGCAGTGCTAGAGATTTTAATAGGGCGGGAGGGAGGCGGGAGCTGTTTTTT.

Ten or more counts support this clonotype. The CDR3 is CSTTSGSSHEQYF. The CDR3 DNA sequence: TGCAGTACCACTAGCGGGAGTTCCCACGAGCAGTACTTC. The chain uses TRBV20-1 and TRBJ2-7; 11 bases fit TRBD2. This CDR3 region has 13 residues. With V trimmed by 8 bases and J by 5 bases, 8 bases remained unmatched. The germline gives CDR1 DFQATT, CDR2 SNEGSKA (reference sequence).

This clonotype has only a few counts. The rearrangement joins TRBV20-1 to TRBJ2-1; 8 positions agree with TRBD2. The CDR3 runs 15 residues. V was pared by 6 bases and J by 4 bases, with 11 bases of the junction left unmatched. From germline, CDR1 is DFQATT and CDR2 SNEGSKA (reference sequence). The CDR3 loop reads CSAPTGGPSYNEQFF. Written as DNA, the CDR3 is TGCAGTGCACCAACGGGAGGGCCGTCGTACAATGAGCAGTTCTTC.

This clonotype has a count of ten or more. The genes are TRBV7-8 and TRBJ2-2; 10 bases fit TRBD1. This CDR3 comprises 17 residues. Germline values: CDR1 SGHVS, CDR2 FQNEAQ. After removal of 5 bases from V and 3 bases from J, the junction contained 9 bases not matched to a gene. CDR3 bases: TGTGCCAGCAGCCCTCCGGGACAGGGGCCCGACACCGGGGAGCTGTTTTTT. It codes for CASSPPGQGPDTGELFF.

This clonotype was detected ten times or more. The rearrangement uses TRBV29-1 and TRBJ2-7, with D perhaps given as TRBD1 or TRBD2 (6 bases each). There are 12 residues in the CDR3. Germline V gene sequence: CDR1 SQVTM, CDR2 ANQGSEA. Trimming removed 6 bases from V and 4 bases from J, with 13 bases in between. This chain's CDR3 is CSVEGHGYEQYF. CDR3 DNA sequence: TGCAGCGTGGAGGGACATGGTTACGAGCAGTACTTC.

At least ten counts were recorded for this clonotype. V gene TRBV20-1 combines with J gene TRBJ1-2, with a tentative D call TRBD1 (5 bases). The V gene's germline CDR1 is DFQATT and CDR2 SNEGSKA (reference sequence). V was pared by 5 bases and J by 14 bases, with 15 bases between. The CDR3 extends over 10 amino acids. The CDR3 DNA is TGCAGTGCTGGGGGGGACCTCTGGACCTTC. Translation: CSAGGDLWTF.

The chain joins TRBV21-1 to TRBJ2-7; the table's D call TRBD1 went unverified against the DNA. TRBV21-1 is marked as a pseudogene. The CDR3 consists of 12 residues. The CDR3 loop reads CASSFDGNEQYF. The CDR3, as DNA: TGTGCCAGCAGCTTCGACGGGAACGAGCAGTACTTC.

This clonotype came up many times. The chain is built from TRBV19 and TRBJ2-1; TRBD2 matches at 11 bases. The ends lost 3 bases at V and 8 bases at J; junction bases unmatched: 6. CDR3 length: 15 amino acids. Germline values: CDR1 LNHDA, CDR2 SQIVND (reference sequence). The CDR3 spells CASSMPSGRRDEQFF. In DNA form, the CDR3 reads TGTGCCAGTAGTATGCCTAGCGGGAGGAGGGATGAGCAGTTCTTC.

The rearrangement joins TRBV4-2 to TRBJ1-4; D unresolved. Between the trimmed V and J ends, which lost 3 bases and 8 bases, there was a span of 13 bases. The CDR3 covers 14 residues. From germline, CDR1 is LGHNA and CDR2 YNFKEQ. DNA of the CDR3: TGTGCCAGCAGCCAGCCACCTCGACCAGAAAAACTGTTTTTT. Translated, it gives CASSQPPRPEKLFF.

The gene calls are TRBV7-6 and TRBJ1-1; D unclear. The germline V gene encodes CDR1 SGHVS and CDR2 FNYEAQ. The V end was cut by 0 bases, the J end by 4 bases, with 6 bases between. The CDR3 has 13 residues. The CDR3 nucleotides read TGTGCCAGCAGCTTAGCCGAGGGCACTGAAGCTTTCTTT. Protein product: CASSLAEGTEAFF.

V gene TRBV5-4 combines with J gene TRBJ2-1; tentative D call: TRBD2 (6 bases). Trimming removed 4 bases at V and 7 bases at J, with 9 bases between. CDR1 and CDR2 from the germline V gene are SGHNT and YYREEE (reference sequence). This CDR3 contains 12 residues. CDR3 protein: CASSPRENEQFF. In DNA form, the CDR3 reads TGTGCCAGCAGCCCACGGGAGAATGAGCAGTTCTTC.

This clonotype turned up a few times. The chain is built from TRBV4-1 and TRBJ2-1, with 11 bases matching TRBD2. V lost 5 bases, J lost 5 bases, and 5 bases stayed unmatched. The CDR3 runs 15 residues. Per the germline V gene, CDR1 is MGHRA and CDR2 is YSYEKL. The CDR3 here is CASSFRLAGHNEQFF. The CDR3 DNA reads TGCGCCAGCAGCTTTAGACTAGCGGGACACAATGAGCAGTTCTTC.

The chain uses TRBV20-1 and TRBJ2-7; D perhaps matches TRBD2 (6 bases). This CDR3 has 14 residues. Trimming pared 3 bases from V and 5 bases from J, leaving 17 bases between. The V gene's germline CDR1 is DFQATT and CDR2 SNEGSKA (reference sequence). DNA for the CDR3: TGCAGTGCTAGGGCTAGCGAGAGGGTCGACGAGCAGTACTTC. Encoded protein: CSARASERVDEQYF.

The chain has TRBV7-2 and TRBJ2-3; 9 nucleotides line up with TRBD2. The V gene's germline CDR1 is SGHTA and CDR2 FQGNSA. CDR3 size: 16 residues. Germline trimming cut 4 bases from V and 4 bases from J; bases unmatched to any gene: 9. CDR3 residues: CASSSLAGKGSDTQYF. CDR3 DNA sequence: TGTGCCAGCAGCTCTCTAGCGGGAAAGGGGTCAGATACGCAGTATTTT.

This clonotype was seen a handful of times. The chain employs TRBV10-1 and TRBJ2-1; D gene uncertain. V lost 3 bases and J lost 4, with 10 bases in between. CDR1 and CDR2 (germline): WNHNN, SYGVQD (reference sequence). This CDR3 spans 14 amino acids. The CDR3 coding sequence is TGCGCCAGCAGTGAAAACAAAAAATACAATGAGCAGTTCTTC. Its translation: CASSENKKYNEQFF.

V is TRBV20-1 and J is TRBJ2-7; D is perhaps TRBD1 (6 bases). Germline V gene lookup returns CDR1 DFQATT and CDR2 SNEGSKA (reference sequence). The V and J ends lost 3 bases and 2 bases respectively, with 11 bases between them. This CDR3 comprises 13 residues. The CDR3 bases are TGCAGTGCTAGCGGGACACTTACCTACGAGCAGTACTTC. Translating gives CSASGTLTYEQYF.

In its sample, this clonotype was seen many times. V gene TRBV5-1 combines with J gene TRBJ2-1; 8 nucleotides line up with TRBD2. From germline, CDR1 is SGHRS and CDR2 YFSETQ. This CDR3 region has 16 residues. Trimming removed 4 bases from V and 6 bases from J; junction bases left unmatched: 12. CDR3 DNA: TGCGCCAGCAGCCTCCGGGGGGGCCTAATTGGCAATGAGCAGTTCTTC. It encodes CASSLRGGLIGNEQFF.

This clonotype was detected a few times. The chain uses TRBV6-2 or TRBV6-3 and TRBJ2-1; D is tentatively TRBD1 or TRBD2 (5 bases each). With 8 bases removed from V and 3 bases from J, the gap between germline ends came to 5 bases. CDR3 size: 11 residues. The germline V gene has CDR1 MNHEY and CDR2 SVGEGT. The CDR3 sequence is CASGGYNEQFF. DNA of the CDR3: TGTGCCAGCGGGGGCTACAATGAGCAGTTCTTC.